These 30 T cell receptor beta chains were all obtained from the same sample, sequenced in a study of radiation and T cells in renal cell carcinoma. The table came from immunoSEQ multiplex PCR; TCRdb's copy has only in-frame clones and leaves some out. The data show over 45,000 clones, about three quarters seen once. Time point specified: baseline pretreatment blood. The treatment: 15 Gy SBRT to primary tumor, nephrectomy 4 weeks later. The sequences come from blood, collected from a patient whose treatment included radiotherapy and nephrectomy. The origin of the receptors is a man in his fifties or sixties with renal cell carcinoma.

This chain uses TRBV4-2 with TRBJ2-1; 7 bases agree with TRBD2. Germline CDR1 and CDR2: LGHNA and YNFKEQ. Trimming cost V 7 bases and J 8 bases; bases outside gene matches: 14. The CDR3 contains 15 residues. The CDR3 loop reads CASTDASGKRDEQFF. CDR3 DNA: TGTGCCAGCACCGACGCTAGCGGTAAAAGGGATGAGCAGTTCTTC.

In DNA form, the CDR3 reads TGTGCCAGCAGCCCCACTACGGGCCAATACAATGAGCAGTTCTTC. Amino acid sequence: CASSPTTGQYNEQFF. V and J are TRBV9 and TRBJ2-1; D ambiguous. Trimming removed 4 bases from V and 4 bases from J, with 15 bases in between. CDR3 size: 15 residues. CDR1 SGDLS and CDR2 YYNGEE come from the germline V gene. Combining the CDR3 with reference TRBV9 and TRBJ2-1 gives the whole variable domain DSGVTQTPKHLITATGQRVTLRCSPRSGDLSVYWYQQSLDQGLQFLIQYYNGEERAKGNILERFSAQQFPDLHSELNLSSLELGDSALYFCASSPTTGQYNEQFFGPGTRLTVL.

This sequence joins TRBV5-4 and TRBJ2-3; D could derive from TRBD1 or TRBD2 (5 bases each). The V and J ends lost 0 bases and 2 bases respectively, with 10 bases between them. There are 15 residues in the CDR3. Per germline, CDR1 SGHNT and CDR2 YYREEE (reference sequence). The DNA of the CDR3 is TGTGCCAGCAGCTTGGTGGGGGTTACCACAGATACGCAGTATTTT. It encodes CASSLVGVTTDTQYF.

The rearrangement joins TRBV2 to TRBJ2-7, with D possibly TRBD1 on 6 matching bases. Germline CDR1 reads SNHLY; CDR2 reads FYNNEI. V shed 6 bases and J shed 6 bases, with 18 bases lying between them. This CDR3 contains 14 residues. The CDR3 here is CASSEDRSGSEQYV. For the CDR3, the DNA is TGTGCCAGCAGCGAGGACAGATCGGGATCCGAGCAGTACGTC.

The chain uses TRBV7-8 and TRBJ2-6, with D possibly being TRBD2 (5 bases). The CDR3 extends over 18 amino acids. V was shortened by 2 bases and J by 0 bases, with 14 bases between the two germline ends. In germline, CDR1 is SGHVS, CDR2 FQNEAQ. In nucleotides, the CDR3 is TGTGCCAGCAGCTTACGGGCAGGAGGATTCTCTGGGGCCAACGTCCTGACTTTC. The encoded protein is CASSLRAGGFSGANVLTF.

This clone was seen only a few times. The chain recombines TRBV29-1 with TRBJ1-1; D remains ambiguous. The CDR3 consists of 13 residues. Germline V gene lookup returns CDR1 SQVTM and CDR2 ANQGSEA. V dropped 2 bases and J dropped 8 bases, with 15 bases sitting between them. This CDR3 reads CSVELIALGEAFF. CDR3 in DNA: TGCAGCGTTGAATTAATTGCGCTGGGAGAAGCTTTCTTT.

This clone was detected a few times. The CDR3 sequence is CAISESKDRGAYGYTF. In nucleotides, the CDR3 is TGTGCCATCAGTGAGTCGAAGGACAGGGGGGCCTATGGCTACACCTTC. The chain recombines TRBV10-3 with TRBJ1-2; 10 bases agree with TRBD1. V lost 0 bases, J lost 4 bases, and 5 bases stayed unmatched. This CDR3 is 16 amino acids long. From germline, CDR1 is ENHRY and CDR2 SYGVKD.

The CDR3 sequence is CASSSRGNSGNTIYF. CDR3 DNA: TGTGCCAGCAGTTCGAGGGGAAACTCTGGAAACACCATATATTTT. J is TRBJ1-3 and V is TRBV6-6; a weak D match, TRBD1 (5 bases). This CDR3 contains 15 residues. V dropped 4 bases and J dropped 0 bases, with 10 bases sitting between them. The germline V gene has CDR1 MNHNY and CDR2 SVGAGI (reference sequence).

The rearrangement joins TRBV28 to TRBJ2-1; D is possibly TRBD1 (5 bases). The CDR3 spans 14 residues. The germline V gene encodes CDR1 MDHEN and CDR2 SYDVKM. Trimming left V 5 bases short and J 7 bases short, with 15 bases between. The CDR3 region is CASSPWGLGNEQFF. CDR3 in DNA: TGTGCCAGCAGTCCCTGGGGCCTCGGGAATGAGCAGTTCTTC.

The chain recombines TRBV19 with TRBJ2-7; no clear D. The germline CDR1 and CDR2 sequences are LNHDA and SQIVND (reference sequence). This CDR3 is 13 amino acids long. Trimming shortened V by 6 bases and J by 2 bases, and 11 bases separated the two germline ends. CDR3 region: CASSGGLTYEQYV. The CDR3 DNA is TGTGCCAGTAGCGGTGGCTTAACCTACGAGCAGTACGTC.

CDR3 region: CASTAGAGTYEQYV. CDR3 coding DNA: TGTGCCAGCACAGCGGGAGCTGGCACCTACGAGCAGTACGTC. The chain joins TRBV28 to TRBJ2-7, with TRBD2 identical over 8 bases. V shed 7 bases and J 2 bases; nucleotides not matched to a gene: 7. This CDR3 is 14 amino acids long. Germline CDR1 is MDHEN and CDR2 is SYDVKM.

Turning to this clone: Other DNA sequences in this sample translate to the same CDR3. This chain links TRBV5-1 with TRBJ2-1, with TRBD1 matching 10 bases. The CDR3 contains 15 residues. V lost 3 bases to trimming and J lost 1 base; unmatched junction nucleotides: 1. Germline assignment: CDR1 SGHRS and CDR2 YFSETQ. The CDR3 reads CASSSGQGSYNEQFF. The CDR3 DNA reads TGCGCCAGCAGCTCGGGACAGGGGTCCTACAATGAGCAGTTCTTC.

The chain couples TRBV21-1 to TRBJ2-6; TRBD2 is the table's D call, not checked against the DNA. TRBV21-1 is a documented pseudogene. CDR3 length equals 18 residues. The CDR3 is CASSKVRAGATGANVLTF. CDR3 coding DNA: TGTGCCAGCAGCAAAGTGCGGGCGGGGGCTACTGGGGCCAACGTCCTGACTTTC.

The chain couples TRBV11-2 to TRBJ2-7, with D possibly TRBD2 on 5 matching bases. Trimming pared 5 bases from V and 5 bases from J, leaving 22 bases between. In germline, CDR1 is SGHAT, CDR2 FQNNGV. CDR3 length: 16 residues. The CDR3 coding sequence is TGTGCCAGCAGCCCCGGTTCGCGGAGGAGGTCCCACGAGCAGTACGTC. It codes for CASSPGSRRRSHEQYV.

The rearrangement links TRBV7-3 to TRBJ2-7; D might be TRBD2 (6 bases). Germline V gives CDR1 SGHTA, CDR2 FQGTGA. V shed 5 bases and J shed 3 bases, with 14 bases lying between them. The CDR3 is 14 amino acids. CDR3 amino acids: CASSPRTILYEQYV. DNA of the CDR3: TGTGCCAGCAGCCCCCGGACTATTCTCTACGAGCAGTACGTC.

This CDR3 reads CASSYRDSGELFF. DNA of the CDR3: TGTGCCAGCAGCTACAGGGATTCCGGGGAGCTGTTTTTT. This sequence joins TRBV11-2 and TRBJ2-2, with a tentative D call TRBD1 (6 bases). The V end lost 4 bases, the J end lost 6 bases, and 9 bases lay between the germline ends. Germline CDR1 SGHAT, CDR2 FQNNGV. The CDR3 length is 13 residues.

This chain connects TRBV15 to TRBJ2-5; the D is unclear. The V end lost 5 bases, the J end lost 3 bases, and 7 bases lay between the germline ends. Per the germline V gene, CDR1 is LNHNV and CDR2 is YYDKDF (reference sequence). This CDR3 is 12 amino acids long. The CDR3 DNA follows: TGTGCCACCAGCCAAAACGAAGAGACCCAGTACTTC. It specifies CATSQNEETQYF.

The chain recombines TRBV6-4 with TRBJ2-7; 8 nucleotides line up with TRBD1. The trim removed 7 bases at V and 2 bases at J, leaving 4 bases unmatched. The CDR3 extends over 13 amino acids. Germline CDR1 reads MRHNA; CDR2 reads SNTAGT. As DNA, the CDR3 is TGTGCCAGCAAACAGGGGGGCCCCTACGAGCAGTACGTC. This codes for CASKQGGPYEQYV.

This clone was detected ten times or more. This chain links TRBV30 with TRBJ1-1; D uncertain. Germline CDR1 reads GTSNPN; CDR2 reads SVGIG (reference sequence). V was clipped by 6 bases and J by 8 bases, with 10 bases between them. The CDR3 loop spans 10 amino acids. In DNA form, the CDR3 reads TGTGCCTGCAAGGTGGGAGAAGCTTTCTTT. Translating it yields CACKVGEAFF.

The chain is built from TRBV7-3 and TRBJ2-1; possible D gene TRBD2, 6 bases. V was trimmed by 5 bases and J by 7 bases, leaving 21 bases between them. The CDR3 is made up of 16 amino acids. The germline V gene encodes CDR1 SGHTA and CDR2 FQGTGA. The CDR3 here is CASSPIPGVTVNEQFF. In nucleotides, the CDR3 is TGTGCCAGCAGCCCAATACCGGGGGTCACGGTTAATGAGCAGTTCTTC.

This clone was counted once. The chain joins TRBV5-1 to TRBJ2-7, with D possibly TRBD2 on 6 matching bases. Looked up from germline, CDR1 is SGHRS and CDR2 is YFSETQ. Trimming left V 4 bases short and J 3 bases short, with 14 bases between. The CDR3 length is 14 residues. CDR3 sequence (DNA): TGCGCCAGCAGCCCGACGGGACTGGTCTACGAGCAGTACTTC. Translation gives CASSPTGLVYEQYF.

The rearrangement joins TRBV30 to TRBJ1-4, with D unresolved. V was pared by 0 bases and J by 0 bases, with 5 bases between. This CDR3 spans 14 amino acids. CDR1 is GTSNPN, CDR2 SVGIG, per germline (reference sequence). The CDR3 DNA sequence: TGTGCCTGGAGTGTACTCTCAACTAATGAAAAACTGTTTTTT. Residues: CAWSVLSTNEKLFF.

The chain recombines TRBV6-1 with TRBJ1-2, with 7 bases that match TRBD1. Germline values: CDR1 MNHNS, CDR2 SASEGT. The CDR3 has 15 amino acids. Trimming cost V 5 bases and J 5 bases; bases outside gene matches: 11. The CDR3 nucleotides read TGTGCCAGCAGTCAGGACAGGTCCAACGCTTATGGCTACACCTTC. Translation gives CASSQDRSNAYGYTF.

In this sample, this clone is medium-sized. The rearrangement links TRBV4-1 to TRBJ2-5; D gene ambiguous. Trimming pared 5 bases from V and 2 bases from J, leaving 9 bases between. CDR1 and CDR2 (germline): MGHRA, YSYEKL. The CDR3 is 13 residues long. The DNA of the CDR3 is TGCGCCAGCAGCTTGACGAGTCAAGAGACCCAGTACTTC. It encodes CASSLTSQETQYF.

CDR3 DNA sequence: TGTGCCATCATGGAAGCCCTCAGCGGCGGGGAGCTGTTTTTT. It encodes CAIMEALSGGELFF. The chain uses TRBV10-3 and TRBJ2-2, with a tentative D call TRBD2 (5 bases). CDR3 length: 14 amino acids. V shed 7 bases and J shed 7 bases, with 16 bases lying between them. The germline V gene encodes CDR1 ENHRY and CDR2 SYGVKD.

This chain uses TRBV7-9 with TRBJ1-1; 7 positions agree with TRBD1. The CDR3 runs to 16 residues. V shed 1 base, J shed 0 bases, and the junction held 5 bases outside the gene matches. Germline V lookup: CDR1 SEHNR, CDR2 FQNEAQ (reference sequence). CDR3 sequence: CASSLGTGPMNTEAFF. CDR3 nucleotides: TGTGCCAGCAGCTTAGGGACAGGCCCCATGAACACTGAAGCTTTCTTT.

CDR3 in DNA: TGCGCCAGCAGCTTGGGGACAGGGAACTACCCGGATGAAAAACTGTTTTTT. Translation gives CASSLGTGNYPDEKLFF. The rearrangement links TRBV5-1 to TRBJ1-4, with 8 bases aligning to TRBD1. The CDR3 sequence is 17 residues long. Germline V CDR1 and CDR2: SGHRS, YFSETQ. Germline trimming cut 0 bases from V and 6 bases from J; bases unmatched to any gene: 10.

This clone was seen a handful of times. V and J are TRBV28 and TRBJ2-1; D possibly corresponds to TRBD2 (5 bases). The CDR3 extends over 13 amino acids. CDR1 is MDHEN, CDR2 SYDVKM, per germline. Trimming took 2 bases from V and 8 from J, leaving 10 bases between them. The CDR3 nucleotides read TGTGCCAGCAGTTTAAGTGTGGGAGATGAGCAGTTCTTC. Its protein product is CASSLSVGDEQFF.

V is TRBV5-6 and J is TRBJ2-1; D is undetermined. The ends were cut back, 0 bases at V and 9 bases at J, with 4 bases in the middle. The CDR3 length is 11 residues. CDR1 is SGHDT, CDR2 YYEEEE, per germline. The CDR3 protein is CASSLGAEQFF. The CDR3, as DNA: TGTGCCAGCAGCTTGGGTGCTGAGCAGTTCTTC.

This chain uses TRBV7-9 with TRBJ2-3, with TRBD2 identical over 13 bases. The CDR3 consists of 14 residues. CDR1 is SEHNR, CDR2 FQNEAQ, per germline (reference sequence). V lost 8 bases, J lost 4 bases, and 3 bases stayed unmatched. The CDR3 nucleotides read TGTGCCAGCGGTGGGACTAGCGGGGCAGATACGCAGTATTTT. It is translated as CASGGTSGADTQYF.